This T cell receptor (beta chain) was found in a study of T cell repertoires in cytomegalovirus infection (dated by TCRdb to about 2019). Study-wide context: Alongside well-studied HLA-B-restricted epitopes, the peptide stimulations were aimed at recently identified HLA-C-restricted CMV epitopes, whose presentation resists viral immunomodulation. The HLA type of each donor mattered for the analysis, because public TCR beta signatures pointed to carriage of CMV infection along with the matching HLA type. What the authors observed across the whole study: Carriers of CMV infection plus the relevant HLA type were discriminated by the cumulative frequency of public TCR beta family members in the study cohort and in an independent 352-donor cohort. In the ex vivo response, HLA-C-restricted CMV-specific TCR beta clonotypes were dominant, and in two of eight donors the single most frequent clonotype came from this HLA-C-restricted group.

The CDR3, cysteine through phenylalanine, is 14 amino acids long. The DNA shown is the 42-base CDR3, in frame from base 1. CDR1 and CDR2 (SGHTA, FQGNSA) derive from the germline V gene. At the junction V is shortened by 6 bases and J by 5 bases, with 17 bases in between. The listed sequencing device is Illumina HiSeq 1500. The raw public reads went through TCRdb reprocessing: fastp at Q25, MiXCR clone calling, in-frame beta chains kept. Each entry is one CDR3 protein sequence, shown with its most common DNA and genes. The sample table holds 20,000 to 30,000 distinct CDR3 sequences, of which about 22% were seen once. The ten biggest clones cover roughly nine tenths of the sample. The treatment or condition label, as the study defines it: in vitro stimulation with specific CMV peptide epitopes to enrich CMV-specific T cells. In its sample, this clonotype was seen many times. Its antigen is currently not known. No clone much larger than this one lies a single base away; base qualities are absent.

Source: CD8+ T cells from cultured PBMCs, taken from culture after CMV antigen stimulation. The clonotype comes from a human donor in good health (CMV status not recorded). Some clones in this sample may be carry-over from other donors' samples. The V and J segments used are TRBV7-2 and TRBJ2-7; the D match is possibly TRBD1 or TRBD2, with 5 bases aligned in each. The CDR3 amino acid sequence is: CASSPRWGSDEQYF. The nucleotide sequence reads as follows: TGTGCCAGCAGTCCACGATGGGGGTCGGACGAGCAGTACTTC.